One sample yielded the 6 T cell receptor beta chains listed below, sequenced in a study of shared clonotypes between healthy human individuals. Generated by immunoSEQ multiplex PCR, the TCRdb table keeps only in-frame clones and is missing some. The sample consists of approximately 1,500,000 clones, about 98% of them appearing once. Sequenced: naive CD4+ T cells sorted from blood. As for subset: CD45RA+ positively selected. These receptors were taken from a man aged 25-40 years in good health.

Remarks on this clone: Other DNA sequences in this sample translate to the same CDR3. The V and J genes are TRBV9 and TRBJ2-5; weak D call: TRBD2 (5 bases). In germline, CDR1 is SGDLS, CDR2 YYNGEE. This CDR3 spans 13 amino acids. Trimming stripped 2 bases from V and 4 bases from J, with 9 bases between. CDR3 residues: CASSVRGLETQYF. In nucleotides, the CDR3 is TGTGCCAGCAGCGTCAGAGGGCTAGAGACCCAGTACTTC.

The chain joins TRBV6-6 to TRBJ1-1; no reliable D call. CDR1 is MNHNY, CDR2 SVGAGI, per germline (reference sequence). The CDR3 totals 14 residues. V was cut by 5 bases and J by 3 bases, with 13 bases left in between. Here the CDR3 reads CASSPPDRDTEAFF. CDR3 sequence (DNA): TGTGCCAGCAGTCCCCCGGACCGGGACACTGAAGCTTTCTTT.

The chain uses TRBV11-3 and TRBJ2-7; D may be TRBD2 (6 bases). Germline values: CDR1 SGHNT, CDR2 YENEEA. V lost 2 bases, J lost 6 bases, and 11 bases lay in between. The CDR3 extends over 13 amino acids. The CDR3 region is CASSLSRESEQYF. Written as DNA, the CDR3 is TGTGCCAGCAGCTTAAGTCGGGAGTCCGAGCAGTACTTC.

This rearrangement joins TRBV10-3 to TRBJ2-5; 7 positions agree with TRBD1. Germline lookup yields CDR1 ENHRY and CDR2 SYGVKD. The CDR3 has 15 amino acids. Germline trimming cut 6 bases from V and 4 bases from J; bases unmatched to any gene: 11. CDR3 sequence: CAIRGISQGRETQYF. As DNA, the CDR3 is TGTGCCATCAGGGGAATTTCACAGGGGCGAGAGACCCAGTACTTC.

As for this clone: This CDR3 is also generated by other DNA sequences in the sample. The chain joins TRBV28 to TRBJ2-1, with D perhaps TRBD1 (6 bases). The CDR3 runs to 11 residues. The germline gives CDR1 MDHEN, CDR2 SYDVKM. Trimming shortened V by 6 bases and J by 6 bases, and 6 bases separated the two germline ends. CDR3 coding DNA: TGTGCCAGCAGAGGGGGCAATGAGCAGTTCTTC. This sequence encodes CASRGGNEQFF. Full variable domain (remainder filled in from reference TRBV28 and TRBJ2-1): DVKVTQSSRYLVKRTGEKVFLECVQDMDHENMFWYRQDPGLGLRLIYFSYDVKMKEKGDIPEGYSVSREKKERFSLILESASTNQTSMYLCASRGGNEQFFGPGTRLTVL.

The chain recombines TRBV15 with TRBJ2-3, with no clear D. V dropped 7 bases and J dropped 2 bases, with 4 bases sitting between them. CDR1 and CDR2 from the germline V gene are LNHNV and YYDKDF (reference sequence). This CDR3 comprises 11 residues. The CDR3, as DNA: TGTGCCACCAAGGACACAGATACGCAGTATTTT. Translated: CATKDTDTQYF. The full variable domain, its missing parts supplied by reference TRBV15 and TRBJ2-3, is DAMVIQNPRYQVTQFGKPVTLSCSQTLNHNVMYWYQQKSSQAPKLLFHYYDKDFNNEADTPDNFQSRRPNTSFCFLDIRSPGLGDTAMYLCATKDTDTQYFGPGTRLTVL.